This TCR beta chain is from a study of blood T cell repertoires in COVID-19. About the research overall: Spain, Italy and the United States supplied samples that represented acute and convalescent COVID-19. The analysed material was cDNA or gDNA that came from T cells, B-cell-depleted T cells, or PBMCs.

Trimming left V 1 base short and J 4 bases short, with 11 bases between. From germline, CDR1 is SGHAT and CDR2 FQNNGV. The CDR3 has 14 residues. Authors' analysis steps: Nucleated cell counts were estimated from reference gene primer amplification. The protocol was immunoSEQ multiplex PCR, while the TCRdb copy is restricted to in-frame clones and leaves out a portion. V and J calls and clone size are copied from that table; D and trimming were computed from the DNA. The sample carries about 24,000 clones, 75% to 90% recorded once. The material sequenced was peripheral blood. This chain connects TRBV11-2 to TRBJ2-7; tentatively, D is TRBD1 (5 bases). The receptor was isolated from a woman in her 70s with active COVID-19. This chain's CDR3 is CASSLGQHNYEQYF. CDR3 nucleotide sequence: TGTGCCAGCAGCTTAGGACAGCATAATTACGAGCAGTACTTC. Looking up the rest from reference TRBV11-2 and TRBJ2-7 gives the full variable domain: EAGVAQSPRYKIIEKRQSVAFWCNPISGHATLYWYQQILGQGPKLLIQFQNNGVVDDSQLPKDRFSAERLKGVDSTLKIQPAKLEDSAVYLCASSLGQHNYEQYFGPGTRLTVT.